The rows below give T cell receptor beta chains drawn from one sample of a study of immune evolution from preneoplasia to lung adenocarcinoma. Measured with immunoSEQ multiplex PCR; TCRdb has only the in-frame clones, and not every one. The sample lists some 4,700 clones; around 74% were seen once. What was sequenced was FFPE lung adenocarcinoma in situ tissue. The receptor source for this set is a person aged 60 to 80 with lung adenocarcinoma. Each CDR3 is given with its conserved first and last residue. D genes are given only for firm matches. Clone size is shown for a subset of rows, as once, few, many or a class of expanded clone.

j_gene: TRBJ2-5; d_gene: NA; abundance: few; v_gene: TRBV7-9; CDR3nt: TGTGCCAGCAGCGATAGGGGCGGGGCTCAAGAGACCCAGTACTTC; CDR3aa: CASSDRGGAQETQYF
j_gene: TRBJ2-6; d_gene: NA; abundance: NA; v_gene: TRBV27; CDR3nt: TGTGCCAGCAGTTTCGGAGGGGGCGCTGGGGCCAACGTCCTGACTTTC; CDR3aa: CASSFGGGAGANVLTF
j_gene: TRBJ1-1; d_gene: TRBD1; abundance: NA; v_gene: TRBV5-1; CDR3nt: TGCGCCAGCAGCGCCACAGGGGTTGACACTGAAGCTTTCTTT; CDR3aa: CASSATGVDTEAFF
j_gene: TRBJ2-7; d_gene: TRBD1; abundance: few; v_gene: TRBV7-2; CDR3nt: TGTGCCAGCAGCCCGGGACAGGGGGCCTACGAGCAGTACTTC; CDR3aa: CASSPGQGAYEQYF
j_gene: TRBJ2-3; d_gene: NA; abundance: NA; v_gene: TRBV30; CDR3nt: TGTGCCTGGAGTGACTACAGATGGGGGGGCCACGATACGCAGTATTTT; CDR3aa: CAWSDYRWGGHDTQYF
j_gene: TRBJ1-2; d_gene: TRBD1; abundance: NA; v_gene: TRBV7-8; CDR3nt: TGTGCCAGCAGCCTCAGGGGGCCCTATGGCTACACCTTC; CDR3aa: CASSLRGPYGYTF
j_gene: TRBJ2-3; d_gene: NA; abundance: NA; v_gene: TRBV10-2; CDR3nt: TGCGCCAGCAGTGTTGGCACAGATACGCAGTATTTT; CDR3aa: CASSVGTDTQYF
j_gene: TRBJ2-3; d_gene: NA; abundance: NA; v_gene: TRBV27; CDR3nt: TGTGCCAGCAGTCCGGCATGGGGCACAGATACGCAGTATTTT; CDR3aa: CASSPAWGTDTQYF
j_gene: TRBJ1-3; d_gene: NA; abundance: once; v_gene: TRBV5-4; CDR3nt: TGTGCCAGCAGCTTAGACGGAAACACCATATATTTT; CDR3aa: CASSLDGNTIYF
j_gene: TRBJ2-2; d_gene: NA; abundance: NA; v_gene: TRBV5-1; CDR3nt: TGCGCCAGCAGCTGGGGAACAGGGTTTACGAACACCGGGGAGCTGTTTTTT; CDR3aa: CASSWGTGFTNTGELFF
j_gene: TRBJ2-2; d_gene: NA; abundance: NA; v_gene: TRBV4-1; CDR3nt: TGCGCCAGCAGCCAAGATCGACCCAGCGGATACACCGGGGAGCTGTTTTTT; CDR3aa: CASSQDRPSGYTGELFF
j_gene: TRBJ2-1; d_gene: TRBD2; abundance: NA; v_gene: TRBV6-5; CDR3nt: TGTGCCAGCAGTTATCAGCGGGGGGAAACCTACAATGAGCAGTTCTTC; CDR3aa: CASSYQRGETYNEQFF
j_gene: TRBJ2-1; d_gene: NA; abundance: NA; v_gene: TRBV27; CDR3nt: TGTGCCAGCAGTCCACAGGCTTTCAGCTCCTACAATGAGCAGTTCTTC; CDR3aa: CASSPQAFSSYNEQFF
j_gene: TRBJ2-2; d_gene: NA; abundance: NA; v_gene: TRBV7-2; CDR3nt: TGTGCCAGCAGCTTAGGACTAAACACCGGGGAGCTGTTTTTT; CDR3aa: CASSLGLNTGELFF
j_gene: TRBJ2-7; d_gene: TRBD1; abundance: NA; v_gene: TRBV7-9; CDR3nt: TGTGCCAGCAGCTTAGCGCTGGGACAGGGCTACGAGCAGTACTTC; CDR3aa: CASSLALGQGYEQYF
j_gene: TRBJ2-7; d_gene: NA; abundance: NA; v_gene: TRBV4-3; CDR3nt: TGCGCCAGCAGCCAAGACGCGGGGGCGAGGGAGCAGTACTTC; CDR3aa: CASSQDAGAREQYF
j_gene: TRBJ2-1; d_gene: NA; abundance: NA; v_gene: TRBV15; CDR3nt: TGTGCCACCAGCAGTGAACAGGGTAAACAGTTCTTC; CDR3aa: CATSSEQGKQFF
j_gene: TRBJ1-2; d_gene: NA; abundance: NA; v_gene: TRBV5-1; CDR3nt: TGCGCCAGCAGCTTGGCCAGGGCCTATGGCTACACCTTC; CDR3aa: CASSLARAYGYTF
j_gene: TRBJ2-2; d_gene: TRBD1; abundance: NA; v_gene: TRBV11-3; CDR3nt: TGTGCCAGCAGCCTGGGACAGGGGTTAGTGGCCGGGGAGCTGTTTTTT; CDR3aa: CASSLGQGLVAGELFF
j_gene: TRBJ2-7; d_gene: NA; abundance: NA; v_gene: TRBV5-8; CDR3nt: TGTGCCAGCAGCTTGAGCGCAGGTTGGAACGAGCAGTACTTC; CDR3aa: CASSLSAGWNEQYF
j_gene: TRBJ1-1; d_gene: NA; abundance: few; v_gene: TRBV28; CDR3nt: TGTGCCAGCAGTTTACCTGGGGACCAGGGGCCCACTGAAGCTTTCTTT; CDR3aa: CASSLPGDQGPTEAFF
j_gene: TRBJ1-2; d_gene: TRBD1; abundance: NA; v_gene: TRBV5-4; CDR3nt: TGTGCCAGCAGCTTGGATCAGGGGGTCTATTCCTATGGCTACACCTTC; CDR3aa: CASSLDQGVYSYGYTF
j_gene: TRBJ1-5; d_gene: NA; abundance: NA; v_gene: TRBV9; CDR3nt: TGTGCCAGCAGCGTTGGCGGGATGAATCAGCCCCAGCATTTT; CDR3aa: CASSVGGMNQPQHF
j_gene: TRBJ2-1; d_gene: NA; abundance: NA; v_gene: TRBV9; CDR3nt: TGTGCCAGCAGCATCGGGATGCAGTACTACAATGAGCAGTTCTTC; CDR3aa: CASSIGMQYYNEQFF
j_gene: TRBJ2-3; d_gene: NA; abundance: NA; v_gene: TRBV2; CDR3nt: TGTGCCAGCTCACCGGGATACACAGATACGCAGTATTTT; CDR3aa: CASSPGYTDTQYF
j_gene: TRBJ1-4; d_gene: NA; abundance: NA; v_gene: TRBV9; CDR3nt: TGTGCCAGCAGCTCACGGGACGGTCTTAATGAAAAACTGTTTTTT; CDR3aa: CASSSRDGLNEKLFF
j_gene: TRBJ1-2; d_gene: NA; abundance: NA; v_gene: TRBV7-8; CDR3nt: TGTGCCAGCAGCTTGGACCTTAATGATGGCTACACCTTC; CDR3aa: CASSLDLNDGYTF
j_gene: TRBJ2-7; d_gene: TRBD1; abundance: NA; v_gene: TRBV28; CDR3nt: TGTGCCAGCAGCCCAGGGACAGAGGAAGCCTACGAGCAGTACTTC; CDR3aa: CASSPGTEEAYEQYF
j_gene: TRBJ2-7; d_gene: NA; abundance: NA; v_gene: TRBV15; CDR3nt: TGTGCCACCAGCAGAGAAGGAGCGAGCTCCTACGAGCAGTACTTC; CDR3aa: CATSREGASSYEQYF
j_gene: TRBJ2-7; d_gene: NA; abundance: NA; v_gene: TRBV5-1; CDR3nt: TGCGCCAGCAGCTTGGGGGCCCCCTACGAGCAGTACTTC; CDR3aa: CASSLGAPYEQYF
j_gene: TRBJ1-4; d_gene: NA; abundance: few; v_gene: TRBV6-5; CDR3nt: TGTGCCAGCAGTTACACAACAGGGTCTAATGAAAAACTGTTTTTT; CDR3aa: CASSYTTGSNEKLFF
j_gene: TRBJ2-7; d_gene: NA; abundance: NA; v_gene: TRBV5-5; CDR3nt: TGTGCCAGCAGCTCCTACAGGGAAACCGAGCAGTACTTC; CDR3aa: CASSSYRETEQYF
j_gene: TRBJ1-1; d_gene: NA; abundance: NA; v_gene: TRBV6-1; CDR3nt: TGTGCCAGCAGTAAAGAGCAGACAGGAGAAGCTTTCTTT; CDR3aa: CASSKEQTGEAFF
j_gene: TRBJ1-2; d_gene: NA; abundance: NA; v_gene: TRBV29-1; CDR3nt: TGCAGCGTTGATGAGAAAGACACTAACTATGGCTACACCTTC; CDR3aa: CSVDEKDTNYGYTF
j_gene: TRBJ1-6; d_gene: NA; abundance: once; v_gene: TRBV10-3; CDR3nt: TGTGCCATCAGTATGAACAGGAATTCACCCCTCCACTTT; CDR3aa: CAISMNRNSPLHF
j_gene: TRBJ2-2; d_gene: NA; abundance: NA; v_gene: TRBV10-3; CDR3nt: TGTGCCATCAGTGAGTCGTCCTACACCGGGGAGCTGTTTTTT; CDR3aa: CAISESSYTGELFF
j_gene: TRBJ2-7; d_gene: TRBD1; abundance: few; v_gene: TRBV27; CDR3nt: TGTGCCAGCAAATCGACAGGGGTGAGGGAGCAGTACTTC; CDR3aa: CASKSTGVREQYF
j_gene: TRBJ1-2; d_gene: NA; abundance: NA; v_gene: TRBV5-4; CDR3nt: TGTGCCAGCAGCTTGGAGGCAGGGGCAGGGGGCTACACCTTC; CDR3aa: CASSLEAGAGGYTF
j_gene: TRBJ1-2; d_gene: NA; abundance: few; v_gene: TRBV29-1; CDR3nt: TGCAGCGTTGAAGAAGGAGAGGACTATGGCTACACCTTC; CDR3aa: CSVEEGEDYGYTF
j_gene: TRBJ2-7; d_gene: NA; abundance: NA; v_gene: TRBV30; CDR3nt: TGTGCCTGGAGTGTACCCGGGGGTATCGAGCAGTACTTC; CDR3aa: CAWSVPGGIEQYF
j_gene: TRBJ2-1; d_gene: TRBD2; abundance: NA; v_gene: TRBV7-9; CDR3nt: TGTGCCAGCAGGCCGGGGCTAGCGGGGGGGCCGATCTACAATGAGCAGTTCTTC; CDR3aa: CASRPGLAGGPIYNEQFF
j_gene: TRBJ2-7; d_gene: NA; abundance: NA; v_gene: TRBV5-1; CDR3nt: TGCGCCAATCAGTCGCAGGGGATCTACGAGCAGTACTTC; CDR3aa: CANQSQGIYEQYF
j_gene: TRBJ1-1; d_gene: NA; abundance: once; v_gene: TRBV28; CDR3nt: TGTGCCAGCAGCCTCGACCCCGGGGTGGCACAGAACACTGAAGCTTTCTTT; CDR3aa: CASSLDPGVAQNTEAFF
j_gene: TRBJ1-3; d_gene: NA; abundance: NA; v_gene: TRBV4-3; CDR3nt: TGCGCCAGCAGCCAAGAATTACAGACCCATGGAAACACCATATATTTT; CDR3aa: CASSQELQTHGNTIYF
j_gene: TRBJ2-6; d_gene: TRBD1; abundance: NA; v_gene: TRBV30; CDR3nt: TGTGCCTGGACCAGGGGGCTTGGGGCCAACGTCCTGACTTTC; CDR3aa: CAWTRGLGANVLTF